A selection of T cell receptor beta chains follows, all from one sample in a study of T cells in Graves' hyperthyroidism and ophthalmopathy. MiXCR, run by TCRdb on the multiplex PCR reads, gives a single entry per CDR3 protein. Of fewer than 350,000 distinct CDR3 sequences detected, around 15% appear once; the ten largest clones hold about 33%. The sequencing input was blood. These TCRs come from a woman aged 45-60 years with Graves' hyperthyroidism that later progressed to Graves' ophthalmopathy. CDR3s include the opening cysteine and the closing phenylalanine or tryptophan. A D gene is named only where the DNA matches it firmly. Clone sizes are given selectively: once, few, many, or a class where the clone is expanded.

>TRBJ2-1|TRBV5-1|15|many|TRBD1
TGCGCCAGCAGCCCCACCTGGACAGGGAAGGTTGAGCAGTTCTTC
CASSPTWTGKVEQFF
>TRBJ2-3|TRBV28|13|many|.
TGTGCCAGCATACGAGGGGTGGGAGATACGCAGTATTTT
CASIRGVGDTQYF
>TRBJ2-2|TRBV4-1|15|.|.
TGCGCCAGCAGCCTCGGAACAAGAAGGACCGGGGAGCTGTTTTTT
CASSLGTRRTGELFF
>TRBJ2-7|TRBV2|15|.|TRBD1
TGTGCCAGCACCGAATCCGGGACAGGGGGCAACGAGCAGTACTTC
CASTESGTGGNEQYF
>TRBJ2-7|TRBV20-1|13|many|TRBD1
TGCAGTGCTGTGGGACAGGGGACTAGCGAGCAGTACTTC
CSAVGQGTSEQYF
>TRBJ2-7|TRBV5-5|13|.|.
TGTGCCAGCAGCCTTCAGAGCTCCTACGAGCAGTACTTC
CASSLQSSYEQYF
>TRBJ2-5|TRBV11-2|17|many|TRBD1
TGTGCCAGCAGCCCGGGACAGGGATACCAGACCGAAGAGACCCAGTACTTC
CASSPGQGYQTEETQYF
>TRBJ1-1|TRBV4-1|15|few|TRBD1
TGCGCCAGCAGCCCTTGGACAGGGGTGAACACTGAAGCTTTCTTT
CASSPWTGVNTEAFF
>TRBJ2-1|TRBV5-1|15|many|TRBD1
TGCGCCAGCAGCTCCGGGACAGGGCCCCTCAATGAGCAGTTCTTC
CASSSGTGPLNEQFF
>TRBJ2-2|TRBV2|17|many|TRBD2
TGTGCCAGCAGGGGGACTAGCGGTAGAGGATACACCGGGGAGCTGTTTTTT
CASRGTSGRGYTGELFF
>TRBJ2-3|TRBV7-8|12|many|.
TGTGCCAGCGGGGGCCGGTTAGATACGCAGTATTTT
CASGGRLDTQYF
>TRBJ2-3|TRBV28|16|few|TRBD2
TGTGCCAGCAAGACTCGGACTAGCGGGGCCCCGGGTCGTGGGTATTTT
CASKTRTSGAPGRGYF
>TRBJ2-1|TRBV5-1|14|once|.
TGCGCCAGCAGCTCCCCGCTTAGGAATTTGGAGCAGTTCTTC
CASSSPLRNLEQFF
>TRBJ1-5|TRBV3-1|14|many|.
TGTGCCAGCAGCCAAGATCTGGGATTTCGGCCCCAGCATTTT
CASSQDLGFRPQHF
>TRBJ2-7|TRBV20-1|17|few|.
TGCAGTGCTAGCTACGCCCTAGATGTGGGGAGTTCCGGCGAGCAGTACTTC
CSASYALDVGSSGEQYF
>TRBJ2-1|TRBV27|15|many|TRBD2
TGTGCCAGCAGTTTGATTAGCGGGATGATCCATGAGCAGTTCTTC
CASSLISGMIHEQFF
>TRBJ2-2|TRBV4-2|15|.|TRBD2
TGTGCCAGCAGCCCAGTAGCGGGTAACACCGGGGAGCTGTTTTTT
CASSPVAGNTGELFF
>TRBJ1-6|TRBV20-1|12|.|.
TGCAGTGCTAGCAGGGATAATTCACCCCTCCACTTT
CSASRDNSPLHF
>TRBJ2-7|TRBV28|14|few|.
TGTGCCAGCAGTATAGGAGTACAAATCTACGAGCAGTACTTC
CASSIGVQIYEQYF
>TRBJ2-5|TRBV28|14|once|TRBD1
TGTGCCAGCAGTGCGCCGGGACAGGGGAGGATCCAGTACTTC
CASSAPGQGRIQYF
>TRBJ1-2|TRBV27|13|.|.
TGTGCCAGCAGCCCGGTTTATAACTATGGCTACACCTTC
CASSPVYNYGYTF
>TRBJ2-7|TRBV6-1|11|few|.
TGTGCCAGCAGTTCCCCTGATGAGCAGTACTTC
CASSSPDEQYF
>TRBJ2-7|TRBV6-2/TRBV6-3|13|many|.
TGTGCCAGCAGTTCAGACAGAAGCTACGAGCAGTACTTC
CASSSDRSYEQYF
>TRBJ1-5|TRBV7-8|14|many|TRBD1
TGTGCCAGCAGCTTCGGGACAGGTAACCAGCCCCAGCATTTT
CASSFGTGNQPQHF
>TRBJ2-7|TRBV11-3|13|many|.
TGTGCCAGCAGCCTCCCGGGCTCCTACGAGCAGTACTTC
CASSLPGSYEQYF
>TRBJ2-7|TRBV7-9|18|many|.
TGTGCCAGCAGTTCCGAACCACAGGGAGGGATTCCCCTCTACGAGCAGTACTTC
CASSSEPQGGIPLYEQYF
>TRBJ2-5|TRBV20-1|15|few|.
TGCAGTGCTACCATACTAGCCCGAGTGGAAGAGACCCAGTACTTC
CSATILARVEETQYF
>TRBJ1-1|TRBV6-5|16|.|.
TGTGCCAGCAGTTACCGAGAAGACGGGGGTAGGACTGAAGCTTTCTTT
CASSYREDGGRTEAFF
>TRBJ1-1|TRBV7-2|15|many|.
TGTGCCAGCAGCTTAAACTGGGCCTCGAACACTGAAGCTTTCTTT
CASSLNWASNTEAFF
>TRBJ2-1|TRBV24-1|14|many|.
TGTGCCACAGGCGATCCGTACCGTAAGAATGAGCAGTTCTTC
CATGDPYRKNEQFF
>TRBJ2-3|TRBV18|15|many|TRBD1
TGTGCCAGCTCACCACGAAAGGGACAGGAGGTTACGCAGTATTTT
CASSPRKGQEVTQYF
>TRBJ1-1|TRBV7-3|16|few|.
TGTGCCAGCAGCTCATTTGGAAGGGGCGCAGGCACTGAAGCTTTCTTT
CASSSFGRGAGTEAFF
>TRBJ2-7|TRBV3-1|15|many|TRBD1
TGTGCCAGCAGCCAACAAGGACAGGTAAAGTACGAGCAGTACTTC
CASSQQGQVKYEQYF